Below, 14 T cell receptor beta chains from the same sample are listed, as sequenced in a study of CD8 T cells in ankylosing spondylitis. The study, taken as a whole, reports: Blood of patients with ankylosing spondylitis appeared to be characterized by a TCR beta motif of eight highly homologous variants.

TCRdb re-derived calls from the 5' RACE reads in MiXCR, one entry per CDR3 protein. This sample has some 200,000 distinct CDR3 sequences, with 6% to 8% found just once. The antigens for these receptors are not known. Sequenced: blood, either unsorted or a sorted T cell fraction (not recorded which). The receptors here all came from a male donor with ankylosing spondylitis.

The chain couples TRBV7-8 to TRBJ2-7, with 7 bases identical to TRBD1. Germline lookup yields CDR1 SGHVS and CDR2 FQNEAQ. The CDR3 spans 18 residues. Germline trimming cut 4 bases from V and 0 bases from J; bases unmatched to any gene: 15. CDR3 region: CASSSRRTLDRSSYEQYF. In nucleotides, the CDR3 is TGTGCCAGCAGCTCCCGAAGGACCCTGGACAGGAGCTCCTACGAGCAGTACTTC.

The genes are TRBV20-1 and TRBJ2-7; D gene ambiguous. Deletions cut 0 bases from V and 5 bases from J, with 17 bases between. This CDR3 contains 15 residues. CDR1 and CDR2 (germline): DFQATT, SNEGSKA (reference sequence). The CDR3 reads CSARDRNRPDHEQYF. The CDR3 DNA follows: TGCAGTGCTAGAGATAGGAATCGCCCGGACCACGAGCAGTACTTC.

This clonotype occurred a few times. The chain is built from TRBV27 and TRBJ2-7; tentative D call: TRBD2 (7 bases). CDR3 size: 14 residues. V dropped 3 bases and J dropped 6 bases, with 15 bases sitting between them. Germline lookup yields CDR1 MNHEY and CDR2 SMNVEV (reference sequence). The CDR3 DNA sequence: TGTGCCAGCAGTTTCGGGGGGCTATCTCCCGAGCAGTACTTC. Amino acid sequence: CASSFGGLSPEQYF.

In this sample, this clonotype turned up a few times. The chain couples TRBV7-9 to TRBJ2-5; weak D call: TRBD1 (5 bases). V was trimmed by 3 bases and J by 5 bases, leaving 16 bases between them. CDR3 length: 15 residues. Germline V CDR1 and CDR2: SEHNR, FQNEAQ (reference sequence). CDR3 in DNA: TGTGCCAGCAGCTTGTCAAGCAGGGTTAAGGAGACCCAGTACTTC. It specifies CASSLSSRVKETQYF.

This clonotype was detected many times. This rearrangement joins TRBV5-1 to TRBJ1-1; D is uncertain. This CDR3 has 15 residues. Trimming removed 2 bases at V and 0 bases at J, with 11 bases between. Germline CDR1 SGHRS, CDR2 YFSETQ. CDR3 in amino acids: CASSFGSLLNTEAFF. The CDR3 DNA is TGCGCCAGCAGCTTCGGGTCGCTCCTGAACACTGAAGCTTTCTTT.

A few counts support this clonotype. CDR3 DNA sequence: TGTGCCAGCAGCTTGGCGTGGGCTAACTATGGCTACACCTTC. Protein sequence: CASSLAWANYGYTF. V is TRBV5-4 and J is TRBJ1-2; D remains unclear. V lost 0 bases and J lost 0, with 6 bases in between. Germline CDR1 SGHNT, CDR2 YYREEE (reference sequence). CDR3 size: 14 residues.

By share of the sample, this clonotype is large. The chain recombines TRBV3-1 with TRBJ2-2; D gene uncertain. Germline lookup yields CDR1 LGHDT and CDR2 YNNKEL (reference sequence). V gave up 4 bases and J gave up 0 bases, with 9 bases separating them. The CDR3 totals 15 residues. Here the CDR3 reads CASSRTFPNTGELFF. The CDR3, as DNA: TGTGCCAGCAGCCGGACCTTTCCGAACACCGGGGAGCTGTTTTTT.

This clonotype was observed many times. This chain's CDR3 is CAISESTPGGSVEQYF. The CDR3, as DNA: TGTGCCATCAGTGAGTCGACTCCCGGAGGGTCAGTCGAGCAGTACTTC. The genes are TRBV10-3 and TRBJ2-7, with a tentative D call TRBD2 (6 bases). The CDR3 covers 16 residues. Trimming stripped 0 bases from V and 6 bases from J, with 18 bases between. Germline-derived CDR1 and CDR2 are ENHRY and SYGVKD.

This clonotype was recorded at least ten times. The chain uses TRBV9 and TRBJ1-1; D is unclear. This CDR3 contains 15 residues. The V and J ends lost 4 bases and 1 base respectively, with 14 bases between them. Germline values: CDR1 SGDLS, CDR2 YYNGEE. CDR3 DNA sequence: TGTGCCAGCAGCCCCGAAGGAGGAGCGAACACTGAAGCTTTCTTT. It yields the protein CASSPEGGANTEAFF.

The rearrangement links TRBV6-4 to TRBJ2-1; D is uncertain. Between the trimmed V and J ends, which lost 0 bases and 10 bases, there was a span of 10 bases. Germline-derived CDR1 and CDR2 are MRHNA and SNTAGT. CDR3 length equals 13 residues. CDR3 nucleotides: TGTGCCAGCAGTGACTCGCCCTGGAACGAGCAGTTCTTC. Its translation: CASSDSPWNEQFF.

The V and J genes are TRBV10-3 and TRBJ2-2; D may be TRBD1 (5 bases). This CDR3 contains 15 residues. The V and J ends lost 6 bases and 0 bases respectively, with 11 bases between them. Per germline, CDR1 ENHRY and CDR2 SYGVKD. The DNA for the CDR3 is TGTGCCATCAGGGATGACAGCGCGAACACCGGGGAGCTGTTTTTT. Residues: CAIRDDSANTGELFF.

This clonotype was seen many times. CDR3 coding DNA: TGTGCCATCAGCACCGGGACTAGCGGGCAAGATACGCAGTATTTT. Translating it yields CAISTGTSGQDTQYF. V and J are TRBV10-3 and TRBJ2-3; 12 bases align to TRBD2. Germline-derived CDR1 and CDR2 are ENHRY and SYGVKD. Trimming at V came to 6 bases and at J to 5 bases, leaving 6 bases not matched to a gene. The CDR3 length is 15 residues.

The sample holds many counts of this clonotype. The chain employs TRBV5-1 and TRBJ1-2; weak D call: TRBD1 (5 bases). V was shortened by 2 bases and J by 4 bases, with 15 bases between the two germline ends. This CDR3 has 15 amino acids. The germline V gene has CDR1 SGHRS and CDR2 YFSETQ. This CDR3 reads CASSLTGATIYGYTF. The CDR3 DNA reads TGCGCCAGCAGCTTAACCGGGGCGACAATCTATGGCTACACCTTC.

This clonotype appeared a few times. The chain employs TRBV9 and TRBJ2-3; D possibly uses TRBD1 or TRBD2 (5 bases each). This CDR3 has 12 amino acids. Between the trimmed V and J ends, which lost 0 bases and 6 bases, there was a span of 5 bases. The germline gives CDR1 SGDLS, CDR2 YYNGEE. In nucleotides, the CDR3 is TGTGCCAGCAGCGTAGGGGGGGATACGCAGTATTTT. This codes for CASSVGGDTQYF.